Listed here is a single TCR beta chain. Its antigen is currently unknown. The CDR3 is made up of 11 amino acids. Germline loops: CDR1 MGHDK, CDR2 SYGVNS. The V end lost 8 bases, the J end lost 6 bases, and 7 bases lay between the germline ends. The sample belongs to a study of shared clonotypes between healthy human individuals. Study context: Donor composition was two women and a few men, aged 18 to 49. Regarding the study as a whole: As a rule, naive subsets had a larger estimated richness than memory subsets.

Naive CD8 cells comprised CD45RO-negative, CCR7-positively selected cells, excluding terminally differentiated effector memory CD45RA+ cells. At the deep level, the assay was run. Data came from immunoSEQ multiplex PCR; TCRdb stores just in-frame clones and leaves some out. Of around 2.1 million clones listed, under 95% are singletons. Sequenced material: naive CD8+ T cells from PBMCs. The receptor comes from a man aged 18 to 35 in good health. Some clones in this sample may be carry-over from other donors' samples. The chain combines TRBV25-1 with TRBJ2-2; D possibly corresponds to TRBD2 (6 bases). Written as DNA, the CDR3 is TGTGCCAGCTGGGGGGCCGGGGAGCTGTTTTTT. Its translation is CASWGAGELFF.